Below, 4 T cell receptor beta chains from the same sample are listed, as sequenced in a study of blood T cell repertoires in COVID-19. Only in-frame clones appear in the TCRdb table, and some are missing; sequencing was by immunoSEQ multiplex PCR. This sample carries around 160,000 clones, around 81% of them seen once, and the ten largest clones take over 10%. The sequenced sample consisted of peripheral blood. The receptors were gathered from a man aged 55 to 69 with active or convalescent COVID-19.

V is TRBV18 and J is TRBJ2-1; D perhaps matches TRBD1 (6 bases). The CDR3 spans 15 residues. Between the trimmed V and J ends, which lost 0 bases and 3 bases, there was a span of 9 bases. Germline V lookup: CDR1 KGHSH, CDR2 LQKENI. CDR3 residues: CASSPPVGGYNEQFF. The CDR3 DNA reads TGTGCCAGCTCACCACCGGTAGGGGGCTACAATGAGCAGTTCTTC.

This clone has a handful of counts. The chain uses TRBV18 and TRBJ1-1, with D perhaps matching TRBD1 (6 bases). V was trimmed by 6 bases and J by 4 bases, leaving 15 bases between them. Germline V gene data show CDR1 as KGHSH and CDR2 as LQKENI. The CDR3 has 14 residues. In DNA, the CDR3 is TGTGCCAGCTCCCCTATAATGGGGGCCACTGAAGCTTTCTTT. The encoded protein is CASSPIMGATEAFF.

The rearrangement joins TRBV19 to TRBJ1-1; D is ambiguous. Germline values: CDR1 LNHDA, CDR2 SQIVND (reference sequence). CDR3 length: 13 residues. Trimming stripped 1 base from V and 7 bases from J, with 10 bases between. CDR3 region: CASSIAGSGEAFF. The CDR3 DNA reads as TGTGCCAGTAGTATAGCGGGGTCAGGTGAAGCTTTCTTT.

V gene TRBV24-1 combines with J gene TRBJ1-2, with unresolved D. V was trimmed by 2 bases and J by 4 bases, leaving 13 bases between them. There are 15 residues in the CDR3. Germline lookup yields CDR1 KGHDR and CDR2 SFDVKD. CDR3 sequence: CATSDYRQSGYGYTF. CDR3 DNA: TGTGCCACCAGTGATTACCGACAATCAGGCTATGGCTACACCTTC.